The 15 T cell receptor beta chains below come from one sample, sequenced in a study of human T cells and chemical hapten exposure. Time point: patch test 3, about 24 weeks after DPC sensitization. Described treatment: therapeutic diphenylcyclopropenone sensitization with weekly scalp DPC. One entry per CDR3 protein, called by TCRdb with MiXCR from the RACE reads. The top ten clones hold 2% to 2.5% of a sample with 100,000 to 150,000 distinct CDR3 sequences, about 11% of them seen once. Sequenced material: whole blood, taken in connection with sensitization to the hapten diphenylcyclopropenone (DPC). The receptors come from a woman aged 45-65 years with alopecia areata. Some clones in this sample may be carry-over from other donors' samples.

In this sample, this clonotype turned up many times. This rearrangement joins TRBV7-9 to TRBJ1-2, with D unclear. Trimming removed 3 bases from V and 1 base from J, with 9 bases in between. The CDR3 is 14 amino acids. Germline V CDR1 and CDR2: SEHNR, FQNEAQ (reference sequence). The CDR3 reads CASSFSDFNYGYTF. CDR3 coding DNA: TGTGCCAGCAGCTTTTCCGACTTTAACTATGGCTACACCTTC.

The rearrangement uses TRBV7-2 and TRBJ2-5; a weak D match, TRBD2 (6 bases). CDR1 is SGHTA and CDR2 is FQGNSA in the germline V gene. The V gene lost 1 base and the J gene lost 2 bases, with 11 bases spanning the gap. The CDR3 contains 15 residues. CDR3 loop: CASSLVASAQETQYF. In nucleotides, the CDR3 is TGTGCCAGCAGCTTAGTGGCTAGCGCACAAGAGACCCAGTACTTC.

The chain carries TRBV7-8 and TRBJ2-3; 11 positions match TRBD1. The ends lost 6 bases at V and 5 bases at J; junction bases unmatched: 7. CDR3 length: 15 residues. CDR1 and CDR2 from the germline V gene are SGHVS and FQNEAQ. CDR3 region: CASSSDRGRGDTQYF. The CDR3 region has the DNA TGTGCCAGCAGTTCGGACAGGGGGCGCGGAGATACGCAGTATTTT.

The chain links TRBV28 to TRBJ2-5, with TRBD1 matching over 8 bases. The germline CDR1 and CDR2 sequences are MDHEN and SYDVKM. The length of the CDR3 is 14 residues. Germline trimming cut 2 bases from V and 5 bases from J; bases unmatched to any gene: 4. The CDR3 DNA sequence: TGTGCCAGCAGTTTACAGGGGGCGGGTGAGACCCAGTACTTC. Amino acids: CASSLQGAGETQYF. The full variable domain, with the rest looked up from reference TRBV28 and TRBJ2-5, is DVKVTQSSRYLVKRTGEKVFLECVQDMDHENMFWYRQDPGLGLRLIYFSYDVKMKEKGDIPEGYSVSREKKERFSLILESASTNQTSMYLCASSLQGAGETQYFGPGTRLLVL.

Here the CDR3 reads CASSHYPGTSNTEAFF. The CDR3 DNA reads TGTGCCAGCAGCCATTACCCCGGGACATCGAACACTGAAGCTTTCTTT. The chain recombines TRBV3-1 with TRBJ1-1; D may be TRBD1 (6 bases). Trimming removed 3 bases at V and 1 base at J, with 15 bases between. Germline CDR1 and CDR2: LGHDT and YNNKEL (reference sequence). This CDR3 is 16 amino acids long.

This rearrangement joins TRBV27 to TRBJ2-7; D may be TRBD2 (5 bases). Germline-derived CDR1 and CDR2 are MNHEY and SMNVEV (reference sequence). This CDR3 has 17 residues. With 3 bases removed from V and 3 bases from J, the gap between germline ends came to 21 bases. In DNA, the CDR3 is TGTGCCAGCAGTTTGTCCTCCCTTGCGGGCGCCCGCTACGAGCAGTACTTC. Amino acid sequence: CASSLSSLAGARYEQYF.

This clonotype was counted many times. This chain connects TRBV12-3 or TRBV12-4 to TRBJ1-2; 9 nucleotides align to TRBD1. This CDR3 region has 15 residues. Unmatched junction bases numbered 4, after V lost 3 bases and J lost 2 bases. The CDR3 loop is CASSLRQGVNYGYTF. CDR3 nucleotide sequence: TGTGCCAGCAGTTTGCGACAGGGGGTGAACTATGGCTACACCTTC.

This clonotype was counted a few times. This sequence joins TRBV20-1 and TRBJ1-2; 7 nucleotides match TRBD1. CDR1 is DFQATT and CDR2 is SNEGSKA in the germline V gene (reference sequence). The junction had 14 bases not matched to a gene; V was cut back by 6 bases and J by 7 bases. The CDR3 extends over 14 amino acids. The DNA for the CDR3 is TGCAGTGCAGCCTTACAGGGGAGTGCGGGTGGCTACACCTTC. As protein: CSAALQGSAGGYTF.

CDR3 protein: CASSGQRDTQYF. CDR3 DNA sequence: TGTGCCAGCAGCGGACAGAGGGATACGCAGTATTTT. The J gene is TRBJ2-3, the V gene TRBV7-9; D might be TRBD1 (6 bases). The CDR3 is 12 residues long. Looked up from germline, CDR1 is SEHNR and CDR2 is FQNEAQ (reference sequence). Trimming pared 5 bases from V and 6 bases from J, leaving 9 bases between.

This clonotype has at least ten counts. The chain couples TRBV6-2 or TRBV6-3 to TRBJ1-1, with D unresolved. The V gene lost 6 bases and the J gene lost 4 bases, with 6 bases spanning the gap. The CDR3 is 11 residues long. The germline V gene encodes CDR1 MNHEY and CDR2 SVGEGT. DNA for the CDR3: TGTGCCAGCAGCTCACCCACTGAAGCTTTCTTT. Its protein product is CASSSPTEAFF.

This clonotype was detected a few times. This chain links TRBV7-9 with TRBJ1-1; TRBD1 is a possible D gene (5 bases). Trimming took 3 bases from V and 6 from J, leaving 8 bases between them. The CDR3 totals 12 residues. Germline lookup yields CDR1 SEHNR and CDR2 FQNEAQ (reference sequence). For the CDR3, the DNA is TGTGCCAGCAGCTTTGGGGCACCTGAAGCTTTCTTT. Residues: CASSFGAPEAFF.

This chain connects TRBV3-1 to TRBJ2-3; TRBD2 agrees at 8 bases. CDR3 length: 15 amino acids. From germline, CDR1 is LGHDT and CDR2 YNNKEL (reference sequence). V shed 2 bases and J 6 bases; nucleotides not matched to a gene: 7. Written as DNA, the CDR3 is TGTGCCAGCAGCCAACAGTCCGGGACTAGTGATACGCAGTATTTT. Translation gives CASSQQSGTSDTQYF.

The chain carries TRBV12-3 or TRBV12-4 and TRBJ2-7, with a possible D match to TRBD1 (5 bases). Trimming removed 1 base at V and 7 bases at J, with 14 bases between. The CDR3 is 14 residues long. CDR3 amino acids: CASSLGQGPGEQYF. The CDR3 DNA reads TGTGCCAGCAGTTTAGGGCAGGGTCCCGGAGAGCAGTACTTC.

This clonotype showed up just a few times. The CDR3 reads CASRLSNMNTEAFF. DNA of the CDR3: TGTGCCAGCAGGCTCAGTAACATGAACACTGAAGCTTTCTTT. The genes are TRBV6-5 and TRBJ1-1, with no clear D. The germline V gene has CDR1 MNHEY and CDR2 SVGAGI. The CDR3 spans 14 residues. V lost 6 bases to trimming and J lost 0 bases, with 11 bases between them.

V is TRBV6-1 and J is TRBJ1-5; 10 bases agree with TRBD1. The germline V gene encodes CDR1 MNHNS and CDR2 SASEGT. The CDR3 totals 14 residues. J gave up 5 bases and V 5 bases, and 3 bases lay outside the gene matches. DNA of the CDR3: TGTGCCAGCAGTTCGGGACAGGGGTATCAGCCCCAGCATTTT. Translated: CASSSGQGYQPQHF.